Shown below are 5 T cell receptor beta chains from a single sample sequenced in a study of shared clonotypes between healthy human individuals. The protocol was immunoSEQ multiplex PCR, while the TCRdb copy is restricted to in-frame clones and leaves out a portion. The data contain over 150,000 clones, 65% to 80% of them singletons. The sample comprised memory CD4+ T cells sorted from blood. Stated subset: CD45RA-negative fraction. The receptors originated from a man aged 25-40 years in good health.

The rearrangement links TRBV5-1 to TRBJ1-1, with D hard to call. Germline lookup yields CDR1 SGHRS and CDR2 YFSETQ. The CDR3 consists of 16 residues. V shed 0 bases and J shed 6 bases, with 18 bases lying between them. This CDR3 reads CASSLVTGSPFAEAFF. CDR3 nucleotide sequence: TGCGCCAGCAGCTTGGTAACGGGATCGCCTTTTGCTGAAGCTTTCTTT.

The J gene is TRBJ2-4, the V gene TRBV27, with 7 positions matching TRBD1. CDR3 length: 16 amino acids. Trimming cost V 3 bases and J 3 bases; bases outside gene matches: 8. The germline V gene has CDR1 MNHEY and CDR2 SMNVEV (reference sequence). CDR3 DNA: TGTGCCAGCAGTTTTCTAGGGGGCGCTGACAAAAACATTCAGTACTTC. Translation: CASSFLGGADKNIQYF.

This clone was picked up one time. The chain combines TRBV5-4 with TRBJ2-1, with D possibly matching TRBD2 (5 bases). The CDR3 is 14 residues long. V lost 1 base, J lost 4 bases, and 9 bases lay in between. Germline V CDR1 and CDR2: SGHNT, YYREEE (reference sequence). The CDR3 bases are TGTGCCAGCAGCTTGTCGTCGGGATACAATGAGCAGTTCTTC. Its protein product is CASSLSSGYNEQFF.

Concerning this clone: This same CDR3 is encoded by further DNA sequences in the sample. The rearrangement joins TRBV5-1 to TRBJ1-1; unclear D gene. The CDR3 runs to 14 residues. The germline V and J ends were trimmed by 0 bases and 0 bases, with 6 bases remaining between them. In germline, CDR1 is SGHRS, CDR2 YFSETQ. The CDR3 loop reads CASSLDRLNTEAFF. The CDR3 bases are TGCGCCAGCAGCTTGGACCGATTGAACACTGAAGCTTTCTTT.

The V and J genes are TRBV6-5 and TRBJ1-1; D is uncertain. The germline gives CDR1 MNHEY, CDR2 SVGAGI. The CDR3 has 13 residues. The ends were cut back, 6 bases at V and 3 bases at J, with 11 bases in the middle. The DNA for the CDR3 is TGTGCCAGCAGATCCTCCTCGTACACTGAAGCTTTCTTT. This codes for CASRSSSYTEAFF.